This passage covers 20 T cell receptor beta chains from one sample sequenced in a study of blood T cell repertoires in COVID-19. Clones were read by immunoSEQ multiplex PCR, and TCRdb kept only the in-frame ones, dropping some. The sample comprises approximately 68,000 clones, 85% to 90% of which are singletons, and 4.4% rests with the top ten. Sequencing was done on a sample of peripheral blood. All receptors derive from a man aged 50-60 years with active COVID-19.

The table lists this clone with a count of one. V and J are TRBV5-4 and TRBJ2-7; D is possibly TRBD1 (6 bases). This CDR3 has 14 amino acids. The germline V gene has CDR1 SGHNT and CDR2 YYREEE (reference sequence). The V end lost 0 bases, the J end lost 0 bases, and 7 bases lay between the germline ends. The CDR3 DNA is TGTGCCAGCAGCTTGGACAGGGTCTCCTACGAGCAGTACTTC. This codes for CASSLDRVSYEQYF.

The chain couples TRBV15 to TRBJ2-2, with D uncertain. The length of the CDR3 is 15 residues. Deletions cut 1 base from V and 0 bases from J, with 6 bases between. The V gene's germline CDR1 is LNHNV and CDR2 YYDKDF (reference sequence). The CDR3 nucleotides read TGTGCCACCAGCAGAGGATCTACGAACACCGGGGAGCTGTTTTTT. It codes for CATSRGSTNTGELFF.

The chain links TRBV3-1 (or the pseudogene TRBV3-2) to TRBJ1-6; D gene ambiguous. Germline V CDR1 and CDR2: LGHDT, YNNKEL (reference sequence). The CDR3 has 14 residues. The V and J ends lost 0 bases and 12 bases respectively, with 12 bases between them. Written as DNA, the CDR3 is TGTGCCAGCAGCCAAGATACGCCTCGCGGACCCCTCCACTTT. Translating it yields CASSQDTPRGPLHF.

The V call is TRBV5-1, the J call TRBJ1-5, with D perhaps TRBD1 (6 bases). Germline V gives CDR1 SGHRS, CDR2 YFSETQ. V lost 2 bases to trimming and J lost 4 bases, with 10 bases between them. The CDR3 loop spans 14 amino acids. CDR3 region: CASSFGQPNQPQHF. CDR3 DNA sequence: TGCGCCAGCAGCTTTGGACAGCCAAATCAGCCCCAGCATTTT.

The V gene is TRBV19, the J gene TRBJ2-1; TRBD2 is a possible D gene (6 bases). Germline V CDR1 and CDR2: LNHDA, SQIVND (reference sequence). CDR3 length: 13 residues. Trimming took off 4 bases at V and 12 bases at J, with 16 bases between the two ends. The CDR3 here is CASSTRLEGPQFF. The CDR3 coding sequence is TGTGCCAGTAGTACCCGACTAGAAGGGCCGCAGTTCTTC.

This chain connects TRBV7-8 to TRBJ1-1; D ambiguous. The CDR3 is 13 residues long. Between the trimmed V and J ends, which lost 4 bases and 1 base, there was a span of 7 bases. CDR1 SGHVS and CDR2 FQNEAQ come from the germline V gene. The CDR3 region is CASSSSQNTEAFF. CDR3 DNA sequence: TGTGCCAGCAGCTCATCACAGAACACTGAAGCTTTCTTT.

The J gene is TRBJ1-3, the V gene TRBV7-2; D unclear. Deletions cut 2 bases from V and 7 bases from J, with 3 bases between. The CDR3 totals 11 residues. The V gene's germline CDR1 is SGHTA and CDR2 FQGNSA. CDR3 sequence reads: CASSLSNTIYF. CDR3 DNA sequence: TGTGCCAGCAGCTTATCGAACACCATATATTTT.

This chain uses TRBV6-6 with TRBJ2-1; TRBD1 aligns across 7 bases. J lost 5 bases, V lost 8 bases, and 9 bases had no gene match. The germline V gene encodes CDR1 MNHNY and CDR2 SVGAGI (reference sequence). The CDR3 loop spans 14 amino acids. CDR3 region: CASSTGPLHNEQFF. In nucleotides, the CDR3 is TGTGCCAGCTCGACAGGGCCTTTACACAATGAGCAGTTCTTC.

The genes are TRBV28 and TRBJ2-2, with 8 bases that match TRBD1. The germline gives CDR1 MDHEN, CDR2 SYDVKM. The CDR3 spans 13 residues. The V gene end was trimmed by 8 bases and the J gene end by 7 bases; junction bases not matched to a gene: 6. CDR3 nucleotide sequence: TGTGCCAGCTGGGACAGGTCCCTCGGGGAGCTGTTTTTT. It translates to CASWDRSLGELFF.

This clone was seen only a few times. The chain has TRBV19 and TRBJ2-3; the D is unclear. V dropped 5 bases and J dropped 4 bases, with 10 bases sitting between them. Germline CDR1 LNHDA, CDR2 SQIVND (reference sequence). The length of the CDR3 is 13 residues. The CDR3 loop reads CASSLRQPDTQYF. Written as DNA, the CDR3 is TGTGCCAGTAGTCTCAGACAACCAGATACGCAGTATTTT. Using reference TRBV19 and TRBJ2-3 for the parts outside the CDR3, the full variable domain is DGGITQSPKYLFRKEGQNVTLSCEQNLNHDAMYWYRQDPGQGLRLIYYSQIVNDFQKGDIAEGYSVSREKKESFPLTVTSAQKNPTAFYLCASSLRQPDTQYFGPGTRLTVL.

The chain employs TRBV30 and TRBJ2-7; TRBD2 might be the D (5 bases). Germline CDR1 reads GTSNPN; CDR2 reads SVGIG (reference sequence). This CDR3 spans 14 amino acids. Trimming removed 2 bases from V and 2 bases from J, with 13 bases in between. The CDR3 spells CAWSLGVGTYEQYF. In DNA, the CDR3 is TGTGCCTGGAGTCTCGGGGTGGGCACCTACGAGCAGTACTTC.

The chain uses TRBV11-3 and TRBJ2-3; perhaps TRBD2 as D (6 bases). Germline V CDR1 and CDR2: SGHNT, YENEEA. This CDR3 contains 13 residues. V shed 5 bases and J shed 5 bases, with 11 bases lying between them. CDR3 in DNA: TGTGCCAGCAGCCGGGAGATTTTAGATACGCAGTATTTT. Translating gives CASSREILDTQYF.

The chain employs TRBV27 and TRBJ1-1, with 8 bases fitting TRBD1. V lost 6 bases and J lost 4; bases outside the gene matches: 7. The CDR3 has 14 residues. Germline assignment: CDR1 MNHEY and CDR2 SMNVEV (reference sequence). The CDR3 region has the DNA TGTGCCAGCAGACGGACAGGGCCGAGCACTGAAGCTTTCTTT. Its protein product is CASRRTGPSTEAFF.

V is TRBV3-1 (or the pseudogene TRBV3-2) and J is TRBJ1-2, with D possibly TRBD1 on 6 matching bases. The V end was cut by 4 bases, the J end by 3 bases, with 12 bases between. The length of the CDR3 is 14 residues. Per the germline V gene, CDR1 is LGHDT and CDR2 is YNNKEL (reference sequence). CDR3 nucleotides: TGTGCCAGCAGCCCCGGACAGACCCACTATGGCTACACCTTC. This sequence encodes CASSPGQTHYGYTF.

V usage is TRBV5-1 and J usage is TRBJ2-7; TRBD2 is a possible D gene (6 bases). Between the trimmed V and J ends, which lost 0 bases and 1 base, there was a span of 11 bases. The CDR3 has 15 amino acids. Germline-derived CDR1 and CDR2 are SGHRS and YFSETQ. The chain's CDR3 is CASSLGGTASYEQYF. The CDR3 DNA is TGCGCCAGCAGCTTGGGGGGGACTGCATCCTACGAGCAGTACTTC. Based on the CDR3 plus reference TRBV5-1 and TRBJ2-7, the full variable domain is KAGVTQTPRYLIKTRGQQVTLSCSPISGHRSVSWYQQTPGQGLQFLFEYFSETQRNKGNFPGRFSGRQFSNSRSEMNVSTLELGDSALYLCASSLGGTASYEQYFGPGTRLTVT.

The CDR3, as DNA: TGTGCCAGCAGCCTTGCGGACAGTCCCCGGGCTGAAAAACTGTTTTTT. This encodes CASSLADSPRAEKLFF. The gene calls are TRBV3-1 (or the pseudogene TRBV3-2) and TRBJ1-4, with D tentatively TRBD1 (6 bases). V lost 4 bases to trimming and J lost 7 bases, with 19 bases between them. The germline CDR1 and CDR2 sequences are LGHDT and YNNKEL (reference sequence). The CDR3 runs 16 residues.

This chain links TRBV4-2 with TRBJ1-1; D gene unclear. CDR3 size: 15 residues. CDR1 is LGHNA, CDR2 YNFKEQ, per germline. Between the trimmed V and J ends, which lost 1 base and 0 bases, there was a span of 9 bases. DNA of the CDR3: TGTGCCAGCAGCCAAGGTCTAATCATGAACACTGAAGCTTTCTTT. Its translation: CASSQGLIMNTEAFF.

This rearrangement joins TRBV7-2 to TRBJ2-7; a possible D gene is TRBD1 (6 bases). The CDR3 spans 15 residues. With 5 bases removed from V and 2 bases from J, the gap between germline ends came to 16 bases. Germline loops: CDR1 SGHTA, CDR2 FQGNSA. DNA for the CDR3: TGTGCCAGCAGCCGGGAACCGGGACAAACCTACGAGCAGTACTTC. Protein sequence: CASSREPGQTYEQYF. The full variable domain, with the rest looked up from reference TRBV7-2 and TRBJ2-7, is GAGVSQSPSNKVTEKGKDVELRCDPISGHTALYWYRQSLGQGLEFLIYFQGNSAPDKSGLPSDRFSAERTGGSVSTLTIQRTQQEDSAVYLCASSREPGQTYEQYFGPGTRLTVT.

The gene calls are TRBV12-5 and TRBJ2-7; D perhaps matches TRBD1 (5 bases). Per the germline V gene, CDR1 is LGHNT and CDR2 is FRNRAP. The length of the CDR3 is 17 residues. The V gene lost 5 bases and the J gene lost 3 bases, with 23 bases spanning the gap. The DNA of the CDR3 is TGTGCTAGTGGTCCACACCAATACCTACTCCAGGGCTACGAGCAGTACTTC. The encoded protein is CASGPHQYLLQGYEQYF.

Here the CDR3 DNA reads TGCGCCAGCAGCCAAGGACGGACTAGCGGGACCAATGAGCAGTTCTTC. As protein: CASSQGRTSGTNEQFF. The genes are TRBV5-1 and TRBJ2-1; 12 bases map to TRBD2. This CDR3 region has 16 residues. The V gene end was trimmed by 4 bases and the J gene end by 6 bases; junction bases not matched to a gene: 8. Germline V lookup: CDR1 SGHRS, CDR2 YFSETQ.